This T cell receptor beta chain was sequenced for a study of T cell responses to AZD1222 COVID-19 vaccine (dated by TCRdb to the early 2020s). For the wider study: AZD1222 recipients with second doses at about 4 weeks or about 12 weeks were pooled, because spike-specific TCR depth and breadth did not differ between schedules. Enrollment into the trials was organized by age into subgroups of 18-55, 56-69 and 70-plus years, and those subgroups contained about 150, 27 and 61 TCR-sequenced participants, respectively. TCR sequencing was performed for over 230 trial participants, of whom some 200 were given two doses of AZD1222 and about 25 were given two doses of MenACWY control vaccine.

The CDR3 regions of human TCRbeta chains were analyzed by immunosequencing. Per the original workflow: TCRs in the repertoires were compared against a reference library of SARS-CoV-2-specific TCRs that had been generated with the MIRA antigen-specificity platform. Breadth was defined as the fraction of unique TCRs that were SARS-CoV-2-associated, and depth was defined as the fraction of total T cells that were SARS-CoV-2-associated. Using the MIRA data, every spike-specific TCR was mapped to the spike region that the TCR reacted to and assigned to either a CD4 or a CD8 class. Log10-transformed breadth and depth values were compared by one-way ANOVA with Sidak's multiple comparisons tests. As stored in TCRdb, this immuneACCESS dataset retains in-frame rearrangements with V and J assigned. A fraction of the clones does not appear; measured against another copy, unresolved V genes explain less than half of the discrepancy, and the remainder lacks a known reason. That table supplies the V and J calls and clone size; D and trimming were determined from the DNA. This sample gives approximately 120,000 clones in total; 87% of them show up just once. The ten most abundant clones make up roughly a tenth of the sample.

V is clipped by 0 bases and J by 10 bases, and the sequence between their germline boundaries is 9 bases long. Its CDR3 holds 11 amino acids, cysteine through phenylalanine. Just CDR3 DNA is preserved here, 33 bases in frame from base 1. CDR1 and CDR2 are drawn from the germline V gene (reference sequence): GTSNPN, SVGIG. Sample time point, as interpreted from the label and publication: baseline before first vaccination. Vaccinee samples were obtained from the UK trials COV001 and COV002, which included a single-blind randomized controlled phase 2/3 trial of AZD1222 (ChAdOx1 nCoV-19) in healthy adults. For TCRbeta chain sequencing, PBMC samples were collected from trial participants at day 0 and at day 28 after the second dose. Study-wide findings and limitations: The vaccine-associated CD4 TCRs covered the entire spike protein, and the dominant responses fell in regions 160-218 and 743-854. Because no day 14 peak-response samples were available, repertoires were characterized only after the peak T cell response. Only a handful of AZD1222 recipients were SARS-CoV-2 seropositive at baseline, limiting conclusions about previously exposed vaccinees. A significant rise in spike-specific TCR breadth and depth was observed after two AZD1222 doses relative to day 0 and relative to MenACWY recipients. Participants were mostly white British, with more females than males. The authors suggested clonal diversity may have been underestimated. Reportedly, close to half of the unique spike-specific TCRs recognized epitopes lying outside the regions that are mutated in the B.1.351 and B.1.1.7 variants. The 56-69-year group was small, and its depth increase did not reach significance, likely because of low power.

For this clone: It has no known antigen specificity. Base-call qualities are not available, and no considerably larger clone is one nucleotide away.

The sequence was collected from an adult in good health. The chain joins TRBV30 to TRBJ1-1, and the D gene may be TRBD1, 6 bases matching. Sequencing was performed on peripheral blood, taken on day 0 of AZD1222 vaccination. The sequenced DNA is TGTGCCTGGAGTGTACAGGGAGCAGCTTTCTTT. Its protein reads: CAWSVQGAAFF.